This TCR beta chain is drawn from a study of blood T cell repertoires in COVID-19 (TCRdb year 2020). Context from the whole study: The collaborator samples originated in the United States, Italy and Spain and spanned the acute and convalescent phases of COVID-19. The prospective study material was composed of cDNA or gDNA derived from T cells, B-cell-depleted T cells, or PBMCs. Subjects who had been exposed to COVID-19, were actively infected with it, or had recovered from it provided the deeply sampled blood TCRbeta repertoires that made up the dataset. The repertoires were made available in a free public database intended to serve as a resource for research on the immune response to SARS-CoV-2. Samples were obtained from the ongoing ImmuneRACE study (first 160 participants) and from approximately 1,200 subjects provided by 6 global collaborators. A de-identified subject ID, COVID-19 status, age in years and sex were almost always included in the sample metadata. Where HLA class I and class II types were available, the types were taken from metadata supplied by the sample provider, not from assay-based typing. The research as a whole found: The amount of clinical and demographic metadata varied by source and participant and was provided uncurated.

TCRbeta CDR3 regions were amplified from genomic DNA using the immunoSEQ Assay, a bias-controlled multiplex PCR. As for the authors' bioinformatics: The number of nucleated cells in each sample was estimated from the amplification of reference gene primers within the assay. To quantify the absolute abundance of each unique TCRbeta CDR3 rearrangement, sequence reads were collapsed and filtered. Productive Simpson clonality was computed per sample as the square root of Simpson's diversity index over productive rearrangements. This is the immuneACCESS table as TCRdb keeps it, with only in-frame sequences that have V and J called. A part of the clones is gone; compared with another copy, unresolved V genes explain less than half, and the rest is unexplained. D and trimming come from the DNA, and the V and J calls and clone size come from that table. For this sample the table gives approximately 480,000 clones, of which approximately 86% were detected only once. The ten largest clones capture roughly 0.7% of the sample.

Participants in the prospective study were enrolled through a virtual design, were aged roughly 18 to 100 years, and lived in roughly 25 United States geographic areas. To assign participants to cohorts, the prospective study relied on clinical history that participants themselves reported in a screening survey and a study questionnaire. For ImmuneRACE Cohort 3, a participant was defined as recovered based on two consecutive negative NP/OP PCR tests, clearance by a healthcare professional, or resolution of symptoms. In the prospective study, mobile phlebotomists collected whole blood, serum and a nasopharyngeal or oropharyngeal swab from each participant. Prospective study participants could optionally give additional blood draws and questionnaires over an approximately two-month period. Before DNA extraction, blood samples from the prospective study were shipped at room temperature or frozen.

Including the terminal cysteine and phenylalanine, the CDR3 comprises 13 residues. Only the CDR3 portion is preserved as DNA: 39 bases, with reading frame beginning at the first base. The germline V gene (reference sequence) provides CDR1 MNHEY and CDR2 SMNVEV. Trimming removed 3 bases from V and 6 bases from J, leaving 9 bases between the germline ends. With respect to this clone: Its antigen target is currently unknown. Qualities for individual bases were not recorded, and no much larger clone is one base off.

Sequencing was carried out using PBMCs or T cells enriched from blood (not recorded which). The sequence joins TRBV27 to TRBJ2-1; TRBD2 might be the D gene, on 5 matching bases. The TCR was taken from a young woman who had recovered from COVID-19. The nucleotide sequence is given as TGTGCCAGCAGTTTTTCAGGACTCAATGAGCAGTTCTTC. This is translated as CASSFSGLNEQFF.